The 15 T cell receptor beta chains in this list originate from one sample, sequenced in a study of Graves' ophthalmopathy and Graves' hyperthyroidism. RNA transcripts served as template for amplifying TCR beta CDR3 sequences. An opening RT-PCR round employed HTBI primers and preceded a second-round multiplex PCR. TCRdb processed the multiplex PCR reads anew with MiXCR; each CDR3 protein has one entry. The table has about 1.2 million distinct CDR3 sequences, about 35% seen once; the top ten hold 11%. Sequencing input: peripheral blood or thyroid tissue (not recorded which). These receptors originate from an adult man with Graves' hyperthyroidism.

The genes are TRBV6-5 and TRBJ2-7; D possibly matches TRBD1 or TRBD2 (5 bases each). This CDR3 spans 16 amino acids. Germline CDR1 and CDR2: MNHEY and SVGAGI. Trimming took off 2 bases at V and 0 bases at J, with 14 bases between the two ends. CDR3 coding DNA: TGTGCCAGCAGTTACGTGGGGGTGGGAAGCTCCTACGAGCAGTACTTC. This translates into CASSYVGVGSSYEQYF.

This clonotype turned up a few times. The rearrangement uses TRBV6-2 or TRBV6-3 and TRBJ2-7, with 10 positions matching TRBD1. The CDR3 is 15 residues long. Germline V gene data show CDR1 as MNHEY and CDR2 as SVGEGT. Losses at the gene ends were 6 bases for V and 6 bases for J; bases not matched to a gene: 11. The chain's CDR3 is CASRGDRGLSLEQYF. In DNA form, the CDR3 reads TGTGCCAGCAGAGGCGACAGGGGGCTCTCTCTCGAGCAGTACTTC.

CDR3 amino acids: CASSLEGHIKGTEAFF. DNA for the CDR3: TGTGCCAGCAGCTTAGAGGGACACATCAAGGGGACTGAAGCTTTCTTT. This chain uses TRBV7-2 with TRBJ1-1; D may be TRBD1 (6 bases). The CDR3 loop spans 16 amino acids. Trimming stripped 1 base from V and 5 bases from J, with 17 bases between. The germline gives CDR1 SGHTA, CDR2 FQGNSA.

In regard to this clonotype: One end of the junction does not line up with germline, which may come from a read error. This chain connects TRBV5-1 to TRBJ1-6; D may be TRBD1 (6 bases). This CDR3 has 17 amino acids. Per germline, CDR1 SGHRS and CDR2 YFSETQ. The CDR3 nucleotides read TGTGCCAGCAGCACTCGTTGGGGGACAAACTATAATTCACCCCTCCACTTT. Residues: CASSTRWGTNYNSPLHF. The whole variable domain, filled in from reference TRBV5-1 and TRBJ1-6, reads KAGVTQTPRYLIKTRGQQVTLSCSPISGHRSVSWYQQTPGQGLQFLFEYFSETQRNKGNFPGRFSGRQFSNSRSEMNVSTLELGDSALYLCASSTRWGTNYNSPLHFGNGTRLTVT.

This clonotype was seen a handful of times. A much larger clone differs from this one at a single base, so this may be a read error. The CDR3 protein is CASSFVGTRNTEAFF. DNA of the CDR3: TGTGCCAGCAGTTTTGTAGGGACAAGGAACACTGAAGCTTTCTTT. The gene calls are TRBV12-3 or TRBV12-4 and TRBJ1-1; a weak D match, TRBD1 (6 bases). V gave up 3 bases and J gave up 1 base, with 12 bases separating them. CDR3 length: 15 amino acids.

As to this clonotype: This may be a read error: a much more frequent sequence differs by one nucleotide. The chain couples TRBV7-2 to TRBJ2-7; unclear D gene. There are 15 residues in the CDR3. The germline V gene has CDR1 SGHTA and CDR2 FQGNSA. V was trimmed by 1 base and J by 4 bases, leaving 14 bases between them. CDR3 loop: CASSLVPTDFYEQYF. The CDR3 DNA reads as TGTGCCAGCAGCTTAGTGCCCACAGACTTTTACGAGCAGTACTTC.

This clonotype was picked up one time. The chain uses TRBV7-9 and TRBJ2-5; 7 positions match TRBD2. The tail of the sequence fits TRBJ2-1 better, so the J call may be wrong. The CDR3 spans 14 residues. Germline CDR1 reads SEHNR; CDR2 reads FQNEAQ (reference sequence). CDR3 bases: TGTGCCAGCACGGCGGGAGTTCTGGGCAATGAGCAGTTCTTC. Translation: CASTAGVLGNEQFF.

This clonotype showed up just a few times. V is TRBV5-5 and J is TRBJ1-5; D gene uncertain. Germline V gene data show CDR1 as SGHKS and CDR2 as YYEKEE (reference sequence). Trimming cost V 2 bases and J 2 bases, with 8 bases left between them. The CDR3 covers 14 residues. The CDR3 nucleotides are TGTGCCAGCAGCTTACCGAAGGGCAATCAGCCCCAGCATTTT. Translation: CASSLPKGNQPQHF.

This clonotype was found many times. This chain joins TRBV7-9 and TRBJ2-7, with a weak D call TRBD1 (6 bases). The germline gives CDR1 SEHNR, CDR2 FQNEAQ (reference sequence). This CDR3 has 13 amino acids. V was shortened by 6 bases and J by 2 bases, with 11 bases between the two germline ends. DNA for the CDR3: TGTGCCAGCAGACCGGACAGCCCCTACGAGCAGTACTTC. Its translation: CASRPDSPYEQYF.

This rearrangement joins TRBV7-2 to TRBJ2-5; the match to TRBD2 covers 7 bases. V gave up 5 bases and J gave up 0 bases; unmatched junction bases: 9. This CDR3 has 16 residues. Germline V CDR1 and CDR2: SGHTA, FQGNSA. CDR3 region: CASSRRSGTYQETQYF. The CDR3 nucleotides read TGTGCCAGCAGCCGCCGGAGCGGGACGTACCAAGAGACCCAGTACTTC.

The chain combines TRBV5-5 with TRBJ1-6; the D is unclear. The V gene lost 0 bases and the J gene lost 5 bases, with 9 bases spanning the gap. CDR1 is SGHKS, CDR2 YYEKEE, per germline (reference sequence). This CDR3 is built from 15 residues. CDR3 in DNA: TGTGCCAGCAGCTTGGTGGCAGCCAATAATTCACCCCTCCACTTT. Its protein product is CASSLVAANNSPLHF.

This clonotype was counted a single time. In DNA, the CDR3 is TGCAGCGTTGCACCGGACAGGGGCTACGAGCAGTACTTC. Translated: CSVAPDRGYEQYF. This chain uses TRBV29-1 with TRBJ2-7, with 9 bases fitting TRBD1. With 4 bases clipped from V and 3 bases from J, the junction kept 4 bases outside the gene matches. The CDR3 consists of 13 residues. From germline, CDR1 is SQVTM and CDR2 ANQGSEA.

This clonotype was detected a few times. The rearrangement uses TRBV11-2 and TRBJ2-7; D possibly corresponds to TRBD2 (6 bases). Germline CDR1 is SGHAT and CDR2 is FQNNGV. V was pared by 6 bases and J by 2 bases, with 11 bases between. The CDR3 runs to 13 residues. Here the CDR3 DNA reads TGTGCCAGCAGTGGGGCGGGACCCTACGAGCAGTACTTC. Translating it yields CASSGAGPYEQYF. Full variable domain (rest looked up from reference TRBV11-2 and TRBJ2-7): EAGVAQSPRYKIIEKRQSVAFWCNPISGHATLYWYQQILGQGPKLLIQFQNNGVVDDSQLPKDRFSAERLKGVDSTLKIQPAKLEDSAVYLCASSGAGPYEQYFGPGTRLTVT.

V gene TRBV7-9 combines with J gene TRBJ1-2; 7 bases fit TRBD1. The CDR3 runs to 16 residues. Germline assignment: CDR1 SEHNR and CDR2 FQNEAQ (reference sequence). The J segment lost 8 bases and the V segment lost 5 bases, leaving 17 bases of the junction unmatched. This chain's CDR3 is CASSVEEGQEGPGYTF. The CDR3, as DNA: TGTGCCAGCAGCGTTGAAGAAGGACAGGAGGGACCGGGCTACACCTTC.

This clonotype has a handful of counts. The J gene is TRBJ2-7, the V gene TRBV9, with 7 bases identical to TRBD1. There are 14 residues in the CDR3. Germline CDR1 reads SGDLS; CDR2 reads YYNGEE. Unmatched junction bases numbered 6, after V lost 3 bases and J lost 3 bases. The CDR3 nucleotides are TGTGCCAGCAGCGGACAGGGAACCATCTACGAGCAGTACTTC. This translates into CASSGQGTIYEQYF.